This TCR beta chain was obtained from a study of blood T cell repertoires in COVID-19. Study overall: The United States, Italy and Spain provided the acute and convalescent COVID-19 samples. Sources were T cells, B-cell-depleted T cells, or PBMCs; the material itself was cDNA or gDNA.

Profiled with immunoSEQ multiplex PCR; TCRdb holds only in-frame clones, not every one. The data show some 64,000 clones, 79% seen once. The CDR3 has 13 residues. V lost 1 base and J 8 bases, leaving 9 bases between the germline ends. The germline V gene has CDR1 MGHRA and CDR2 YSYEKL. The sample was peripheral blood. This chain uses TRBV4-1 with TRBJ2-1; no clear D. This receptor was obtained from an elderly woman with active or convalescent COVID-19. The CDR3 region is CASSQVTFYEQFF. CDR3 bases: TGCGCCAGCAGCCAAGTCACTTTTTATGAGCAGTTCTTC.